These 6 T cell receptor beta chains share one sample of origin, sequenced in a study of control samples from healthy donors and cancer patients. TCRdb's table, derived via immunoSEQ multiplex PCR, lists solely in-frame clones and lacks some. The top ten hold about 1.4% of the sample, which has 200,000 to 250,000 clones, roughly 94% seen once. Sample: blood. These receptors were collected from a man aged 50 to 60 in good health.

This clone was counted a single time. V and J are TRBV6-5 and TRBJ1-5; D possibly corresponds to TRBD1 (5 bases). Germline CDR1 and CDR2: MNHEY and SVGAGI. V lost 6 bases and J 1 base, leaving 13 bases between the germline ends. The CDR3 has 15 residues. The CDR3 nucleotides read TGTGCCAGCAGGCCGGGACGGAAAAGCAATCAGCCCCAGCATTTT. Amino acids: CASRPGRKSNQPQHF.

The chain employs TRBV6-1 and TRBJ1-2; weak D call: TRBD1 (5 bases). The CDR3 extends over 14 amino acids. The V gene's germline CDR1 is MNHNS and CDR2 SASEGT. The germline V and J ends were trimmed by 0 bases and 2 bases, with 7 bases remaining between them. As DNA, the CDR3 is TGTGCCAGCAGTGAAGCGGGACCAAACTATGGCTACACCTTC. Protein sequence: CASSEAGPNYGYTF.

The J gene is TRBJ2-7, the V gene TRBV7-2, with 13 bases aligning to TRBD2. J gave up 5 bases and V 3 bases, and 1 base lay outside the gene matches. The CDR3 is 14 amino acids. The germline gives CDR1 SGHTA, CDR2 FQGNSA. The CDR3 loop is CASSLTSGGNEQYF. The CDR3, as DNA: TGTGCCAGCAGCTTGACTAGCGGGGGGAACGAGCAGTACTTC.

The chain is built from TRBV10-3 and TRBJ1-2, with D possibly matching TRBD1 (6 bases). Germline V gene sequence: CDR1 ENHRY, CDR2 SYGVKD. Trimming left V 0 bases short and J 7 bases short, with 12 bases between. The CDR3 is made up of 14 amino acids. CDR3 sequence: CAISESRQAGGYTF. The DNA for the CDR3 is TGTGCCATCAGTGAGTCGAGACAGGCTGGTGGCTACACCTTC.

This clone was observed a single time. The chain is built from TRBV6-2 or TRBV6-3 and TRBJ1-1, with D possibly being TRBD1 (6 bases). Looked up from germline, CDR1 is MNHEY and CDR2 is SVGEGT. The CDR3 runs to 15 residues. V lost 0 bases and J 11 bases, leaving 19 bases between the germline ends. CDR3: CASSYSTFTGQGAFF. In DNA, the CDR3 is TGTGCCAGCAGTTACTCAACCTTCACGGGACAAGGGGCTTTCTTT.

This chain links TRBV29-1 with TRBJ2-7, with 7 bases aligning to TRBD1. Germline lookup yields CDR1 SQVTM and CDR2 ANQGSEA. The CDR3 is 13 residues long. The J segment lost 2 bases and the V segment lost 6 bases, leaving 7 bases of the junction unmatched. CDR3 nucleotide sequence: TGCAGCGTGGGACAGAAATGGGCCTACGAGCAGTACTTC. Protein: CSVGQKWAYEQYF.